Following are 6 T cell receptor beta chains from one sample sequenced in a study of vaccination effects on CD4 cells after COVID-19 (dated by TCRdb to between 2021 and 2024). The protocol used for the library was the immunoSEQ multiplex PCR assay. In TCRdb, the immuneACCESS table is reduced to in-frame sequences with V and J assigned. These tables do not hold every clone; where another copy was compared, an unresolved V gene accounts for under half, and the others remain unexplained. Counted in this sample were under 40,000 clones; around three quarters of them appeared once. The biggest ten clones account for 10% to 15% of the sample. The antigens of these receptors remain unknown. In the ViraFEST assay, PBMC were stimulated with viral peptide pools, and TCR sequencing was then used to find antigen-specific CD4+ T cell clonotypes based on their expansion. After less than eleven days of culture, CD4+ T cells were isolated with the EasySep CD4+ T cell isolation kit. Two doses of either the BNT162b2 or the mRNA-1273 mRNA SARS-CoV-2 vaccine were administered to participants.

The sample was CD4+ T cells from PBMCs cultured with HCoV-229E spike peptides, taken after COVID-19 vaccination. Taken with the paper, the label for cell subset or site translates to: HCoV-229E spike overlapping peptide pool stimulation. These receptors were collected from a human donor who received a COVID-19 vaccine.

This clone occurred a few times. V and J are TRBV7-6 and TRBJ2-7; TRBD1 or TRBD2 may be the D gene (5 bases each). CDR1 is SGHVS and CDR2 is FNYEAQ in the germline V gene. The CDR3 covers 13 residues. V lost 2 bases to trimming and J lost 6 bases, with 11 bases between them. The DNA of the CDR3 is TGTGCCAGCAGCTTAATGAGGGGCGGCGAGCAGTACTTC. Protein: CASSLMRGGEQYF.

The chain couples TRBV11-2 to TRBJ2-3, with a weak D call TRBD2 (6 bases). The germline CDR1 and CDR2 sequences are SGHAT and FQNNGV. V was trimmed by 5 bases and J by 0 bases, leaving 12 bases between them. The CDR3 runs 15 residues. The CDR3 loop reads CASSPGGTSTDTQYF. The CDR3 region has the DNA TGTGCCAGCAGCCCCGGCGGGACTAGCACAGATACGCAGTATTTT.

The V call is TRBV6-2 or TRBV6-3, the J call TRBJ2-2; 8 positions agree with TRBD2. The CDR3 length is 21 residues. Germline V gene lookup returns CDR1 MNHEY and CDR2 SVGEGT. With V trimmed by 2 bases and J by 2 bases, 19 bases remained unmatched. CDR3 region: CASSYTLSGGRTSRNTGELFF. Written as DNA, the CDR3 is TGTGCCAGCAGTTACACTCTATCGGGCGGCAGGACTAGCAGAAACACCGGGGAGCTGTTTTTT.

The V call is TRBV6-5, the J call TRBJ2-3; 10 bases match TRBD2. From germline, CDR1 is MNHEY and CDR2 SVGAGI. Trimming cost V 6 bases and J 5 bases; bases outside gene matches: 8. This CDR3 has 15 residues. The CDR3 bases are TGTGCCAGCAGGGATGTTGTAGCGGGAGGAGATACGCAGTATTTT. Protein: CASRDVVAGGDTQYF.

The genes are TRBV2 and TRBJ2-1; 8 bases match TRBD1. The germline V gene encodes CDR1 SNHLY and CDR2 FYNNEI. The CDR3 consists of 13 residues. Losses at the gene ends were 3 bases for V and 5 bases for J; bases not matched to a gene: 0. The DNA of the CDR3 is TGTGCCAGCAGTGAGGACAGGGACAATGAGCAGTTCTTC. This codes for CASSEDRDNEQFF.

CDR3 nucleotides: TGCGCCAGCAGCCCTCTTAGTCCCGGGAATGAGCAGTTCTTC. Protein sequence: CASSPLSPGNEQFF. The rearrangement joins TRBV5-1 to TRBJ2-1; D unresolved. Germline assignment: CDR1 SGHRS and CDR2 YFSETQ. The CDR3 extends over 14 amino acids. V shed 4 bases and J shed 7 bases, with 15 bases lying between them.